Included here is one TCR beta chain sequence, with context. Antigen unknown. All the people who gave samples were healthy bone marrow donors. Germline assignment: CDR1 SEHNR and CDR2 FQNEAQ (reference sequence). Trimming took 6 bases from V and 1 from J; bases not matched to a gene: 8. This CDR3 has 15 residues. Both 60 Vbeta primers and 13 Jbeta primers went into the PCR. Sequencing was performed with immunoSEQ multiplex PCR; in TCRdb, only in-frame clones are kept and a portion is missing. The data show about 200,000 clones, approximately 78% seen once. This entry comes from a study of cytomegalovirus exposure and HLA in healthy donors. Study-wide findings and caveats: The likely origin of a cluster of highly shared sequence variants was a sequencing artifact. The sole available immune exposure information was CMV serostatus. As a later analysis revealed, most CMV-associated TCR beta chains appeared HLA-restricted.

The V and J genes are TRBV7-9 and TRBJ2-7, with 8 bases identical to TRBD2. Sequencing was carried out using PBMCs. The sequence came from a man aged 30 to 45 in good health and CMV-seronegative. This chain's CDR3 is CASSHFKRGSYEQYF. The CDR3 DNA reads as TGTGCCAGCAGTCACTTTAAGCGGGGGTCCTACGAGCAGTACTTC.